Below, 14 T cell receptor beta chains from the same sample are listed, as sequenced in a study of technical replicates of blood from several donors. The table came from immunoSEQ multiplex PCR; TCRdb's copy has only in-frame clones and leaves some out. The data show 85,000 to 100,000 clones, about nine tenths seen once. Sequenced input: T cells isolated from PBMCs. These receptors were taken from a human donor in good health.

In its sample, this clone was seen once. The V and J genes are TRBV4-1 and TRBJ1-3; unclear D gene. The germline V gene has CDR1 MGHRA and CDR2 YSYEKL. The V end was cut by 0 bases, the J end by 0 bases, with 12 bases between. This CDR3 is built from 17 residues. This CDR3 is CASSQERGTFSGNTIYF. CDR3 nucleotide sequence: TGCGCCAGCAGCCAAGAACGGGGTACCTTCTCTGGAAACACCATATATTTT.

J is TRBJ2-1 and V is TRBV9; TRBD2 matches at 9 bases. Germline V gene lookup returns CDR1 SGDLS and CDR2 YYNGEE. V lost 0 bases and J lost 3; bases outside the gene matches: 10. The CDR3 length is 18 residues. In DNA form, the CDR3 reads TGTGCCAGCAGCGTAGAGGCGGGAGGGCCCCCGAGCTACAATGAGCAGTTCTTC. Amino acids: CASSVEAGGPPSYNEQFF.

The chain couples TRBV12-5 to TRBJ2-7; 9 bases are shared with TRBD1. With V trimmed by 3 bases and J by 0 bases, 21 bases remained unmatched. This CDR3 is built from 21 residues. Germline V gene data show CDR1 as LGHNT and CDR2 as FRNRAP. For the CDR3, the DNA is TGTGCTAGTGGTTTAACTGGTAAGGGGACAGGGATAGTACTGGGCTCCTACGAGCAGTACTTC. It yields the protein CASGLTGKGTGIVLGSYEQYF.

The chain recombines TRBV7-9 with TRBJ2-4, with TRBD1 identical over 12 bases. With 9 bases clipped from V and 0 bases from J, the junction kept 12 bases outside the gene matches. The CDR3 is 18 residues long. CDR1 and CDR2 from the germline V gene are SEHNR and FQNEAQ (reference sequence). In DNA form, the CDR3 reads TGTGCCAGTAGCCCGGGACAGGGGGCTTTATTAGCCAAAAACATTCAGTACTTC. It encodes CASSPGQGALLAKNIQYF.

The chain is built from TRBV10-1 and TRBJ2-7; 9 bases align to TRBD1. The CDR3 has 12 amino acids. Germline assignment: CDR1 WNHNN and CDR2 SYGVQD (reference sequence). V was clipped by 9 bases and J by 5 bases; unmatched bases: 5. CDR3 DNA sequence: TGCGCCAGTACGGGACAGGGCCACGAGCAGTACTTC. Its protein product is CASTGQGHEQYF.

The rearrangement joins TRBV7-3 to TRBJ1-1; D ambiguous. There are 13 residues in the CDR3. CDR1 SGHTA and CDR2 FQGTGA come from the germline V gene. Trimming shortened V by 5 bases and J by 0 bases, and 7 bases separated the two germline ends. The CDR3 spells CASSKQMNTEAFF. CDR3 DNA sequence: TGTGCCAGCAGCAAACAGATGAACACTGAAGCTTTCTTT.

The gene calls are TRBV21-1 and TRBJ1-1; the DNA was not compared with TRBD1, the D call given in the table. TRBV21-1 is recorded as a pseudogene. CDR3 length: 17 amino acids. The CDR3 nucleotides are TGTGCCAGCAGCAAAGAGGGACAGGGGAGGCGTGACACTGAAGCTTTCTTT. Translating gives CASSKEGQGRRDTEAFF.

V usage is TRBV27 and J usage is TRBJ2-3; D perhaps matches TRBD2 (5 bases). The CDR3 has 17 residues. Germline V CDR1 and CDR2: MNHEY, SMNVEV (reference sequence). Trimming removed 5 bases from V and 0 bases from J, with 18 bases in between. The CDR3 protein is CASSTTGGWASTDTQYF. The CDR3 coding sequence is TGTGCCAGCAGTACGACCGGAGGATGGGCTAGCACAGATACGCAGTATTTT.

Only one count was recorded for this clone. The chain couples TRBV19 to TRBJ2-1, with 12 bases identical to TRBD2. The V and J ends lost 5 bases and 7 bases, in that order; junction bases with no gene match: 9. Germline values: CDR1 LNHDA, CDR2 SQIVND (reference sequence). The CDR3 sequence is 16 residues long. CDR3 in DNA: TGTGCCAGTAGTCTGGATCCAGGACTAGCGGGAAATGAGCAGTTCTTC. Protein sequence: CASSLDPGLAGNEQFF.

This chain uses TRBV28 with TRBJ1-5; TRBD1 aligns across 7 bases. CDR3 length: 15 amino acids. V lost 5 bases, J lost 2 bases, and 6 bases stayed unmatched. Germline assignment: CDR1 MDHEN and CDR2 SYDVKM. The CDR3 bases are TGTGCCAGCAGTAGCGACAGGGAGCGCAATCAGCCCCAGCATTTT. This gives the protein CASSSDRERNQPQHF.

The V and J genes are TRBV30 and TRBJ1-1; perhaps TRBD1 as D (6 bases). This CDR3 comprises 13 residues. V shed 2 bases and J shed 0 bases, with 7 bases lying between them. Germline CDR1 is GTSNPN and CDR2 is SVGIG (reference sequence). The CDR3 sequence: CAWSWGLNTEAFF. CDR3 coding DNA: TGTGCCTGGAGTTGGGGGCTGAACACTGAAGCTTTCTTT. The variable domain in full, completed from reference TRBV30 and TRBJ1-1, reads SQTIHQWPATLVQPVGSPLSLECTVEGTSNPNLYWYRQAAGRGLQLLFYSVGIGQISSEVPQNLSASRPQDRQFILSSKKLLLSDSGFYLCAWSWGLNTEAFFGQGTRLTVV.

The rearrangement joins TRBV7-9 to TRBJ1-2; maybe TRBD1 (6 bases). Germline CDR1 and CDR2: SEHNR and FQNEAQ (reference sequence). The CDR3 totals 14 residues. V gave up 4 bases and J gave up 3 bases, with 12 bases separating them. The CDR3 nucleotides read TGTGCCAGCAGCTCGGGGTGGACAGACTATGGCTACACCTTC. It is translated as CASSSGWTDYGYTF. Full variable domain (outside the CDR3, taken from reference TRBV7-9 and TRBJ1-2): DTGVSQNPRHKITKRGQNVTFRCDPISEHNRLYWYRQTLGQGPEFLTYFQNEAQLEKSRLLSDRFSAERPKGSFSTLEIQRTEQGDSAMYLCASSSGWTDYGYTFGSGTRLTVV.

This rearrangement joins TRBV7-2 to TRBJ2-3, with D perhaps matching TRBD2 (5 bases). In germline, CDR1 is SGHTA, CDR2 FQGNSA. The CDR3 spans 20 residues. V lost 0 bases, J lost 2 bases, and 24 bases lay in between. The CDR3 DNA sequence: TGTGCCAGCAGCTTAGCCTCCCGGAGGCTCATATCGGATGACACAGATACGCAGTATTTT. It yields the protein CASSLASRRLISDDTDTQYF.

This CDR3 reads CASSSTSGTGETQYF. The CDR3 nucleotides are TGCGCCAGCAGCTCGACTAGCGGGACGGGGGAGACCCAGTACTTC. The chain combines TRBV5-1 with TRBJ2-5, with 11 bases aligning to TRBD2. Per the germline V gene, CDR1 is SGHRS and CDR2 is YFSETQ. The CDR3 has 15 amino acids. V was pared by 3 bases and J by 5 bases, with 6 bases of the junction left unmatched. Full variable domain (outside the CDR3, taken from reference TRBV5-1 and TRBJ2-5): KAGVTQTPRYLIKTRGQQVTLSCSPISGHRSVSWYQQTPGQGLQFLFEYFSETQRNKGNFPGRFSGRQFSNSRSEMNVSTLELGDSALYLCASSSTSGTGETQYFGPGTRLLVL.